A single sample is the source of the 31 T cell receptor beta chains below, sequenced in a study of T cell responses to AZD1222 COVID-19 vaccine. Only in-frame clones appear in the TCRdb table, and some are missing; sequencing was by immunoSEQ multiplex PCR. The table lists 95,000 to 110,000 clones, approximately 88% of them singletons, with 8% to 9% in the top ten. The sample in question was peripheral blood, obtained on day 0 of AZD1222 vaccination. Receptor source: an adult in good health.

This clone is a singleton in its sample. This sequence joins TRBV10-3 and TRBJ1-1; D gene uncertain. Germline V gene sequence: CDR1 ENHRY, CDR2 SYGVKD. V was cut by 5 bases and J by 0 bases, with 10 bases left in between. This CDR3 has 14 residues. The CDR3 sequence: CAISYMGMNTEAFF. CDR3 bases: TGTGCCATCAGTTACATGGGCATGAACACTGAAGCTTTCTTT.

The chain employs TRBV11-1 and TRBJ1-2; D is perhaps TRBD1 (6 bases). The CDR3 has 19 amino acids. Trimming cost V 0 bases and J 0 bases, with 20 bases left between them. Per the germline V gene, CDR1 is SGHAT and CDR2 is FQDESV (reference sequence). This CDR3 is CASSLAFPAEGQSNYGYTF. CDR3 nucleotide sequence: TGTGCCAGCAGCTTAGCGTTCCCTGCCGAAGGACAGTCTAACTATGGCTACACCTTC.

The V and J genes are TRBV28 and TRBJ1-5, with D tentatively TRBD1 (5 bases). Between the trimmed V and J ends, which lost 5 bases and 6 bases, there was a span of 11 bases. The CDR3 length is 13 residues. Germline values: CDR1 MDHEN, CDR2 SYDVKM. In DNA form, the CDR3 reads TGTGCCAGCAGTGCAGGGTGGGGTCAGCCCCAGCATTTT. This translates into CASSAGWGQPQHF.

V is TRBV4-3 and J is TRBJ1-1; tentative D call: TRBD1 (5 bases). CDR3 length: 14 residues. Looked up from germline, CDR1 is LGHNA and CDR2 is YSLEER. Trimming took off 3 bases at V and 5 bases at J, with 13 bases between the two ends. The CDR3 reads CASSQRGKRTEAFF. The CDR3 DNA reads TGCGCCAGCAGCCAGAGGGGAAAGAGGACTGAAGCTTTCTTT.

This chain connects TRBV13 to TRBJ2-2; the D is unclear. The V gene lost 8 bases and the J gene lost 5 bases, with 12 bases spanning the gap. The V gene's germline CDR1 is PRHDT and CDR2 FYEKMQ (reference sequence). CDR3 length: 13 amino acids. CDR3 in amino acids: CASRGSETGELFF. The CDR3 nucleotides are TGTGCCAGCCGCGGATCGGAGACCGGGGAGCTGTTTTTT.

Notes on this clone: Within the sample, other DNA sequences also encode this same CDR3. The chain combines TRBV5-1 with TRBJ1-5; tentative D call: TRBD1 (5 bases). Germline values: CDR1 SGHRS, CDR2 YFSETQ. The V end lost 0 bases, the J end lost 0 bases, and 7 bases lay between the germline ends. The CDR3 covers 15 residues. In DNA form, the CDR3 reads TGCGCCAGCAGCTTGGGGGGGAATAGCAATCAGCCCCAGCATTTT. As protein: CASSLGGNSNQPQHF. The whole variable domain, filled in from reference TRBV5-1 and TRBJ1-5, reads KAGVTQTPRYLIKTRGQQVTLSCSPISGHRSVSWYQQTPGQGLQFLFEYFSETQRNKGNFPGRFSGRQFSNSRSEMNVSTLELGDSALYLCASSLGGNSNQPQHFGDGTRLSIL.

This clone showed up just a few times. V usage is TRBV11-1 and J usage is TRBJ1-1; unclear D gene. CDR1 is SGHAT, CDR2 FQDESV, per germline (reference sequence). Trimming stripped 3 bases from V and 4 bases from J, with 9 bases between. The CDR3 runs to 13 residues. CDR3 sequence (DNA): TGTGCCAGCAGCTTTGCCAGCCGCACTGAAGCTTTCTTT. Encoded protein: CASSFASRTEAFF.

The rearrangement links TRBV28 to TRBJ2-7; possible D gene TRBD2, 5 bases. V dropped 5 bases and J dropped 5 bases, with 16 bases sitting between them. Germline CDR1 reads MDHEN; CDR2 reads SYDVKM. The CDR3 has 14 residues. The CDR3 spells CASSQIPSGNEQYF. The CDR3 coding sequence is TGTGCCAGCAGTCAGATTCCTTCGGGGAACGAGCAGTACTTC.

J is TRBJ2-5 and V is TRBV29-1, with D unclear. This CDR3 is 17 amino acids long. Germline V gene lookup returns CDR1 SQVTM and CDR2 ANQGSEA. V lost 2 bases and J 0 bases, leaving 19 bases between the germline ends. CDR3 DNA: TGCAGCGTTGAAACTCCCCGGTTTACCCCCCACCAAGAGACCCAGTACTTC. As protein: CSVETPRFTPHQETQYF.

This chain uses TRBV24-1 with TRBJ1-2; unclear D gene. V lost 2 bases, J lost 1 base, and 7 bases lay in between. The CDR3 runs to 14 residues. Germline V gene lookup returns CDR1 KGHDR and CDR2 SFDVKD. The chain's CDR3 is CATSDSRGNYGYTF. DNA of the CDR3: TGTGCCACCAGTGATTCCCGGGGTAACTATGGCTACACCTTC.

The rearrangement joins TRBV11-2 to TRBJ1-1; D is unclear. The germline V and J ends were trimmed by 2 bases and 5 bases, with 18 bases remaining between them. The CDR3 consists of 16 residues. Looked up from germline, CDR1 is SGHAT and CDR2 is FQNNGV. CDR3 coding DNA: TGTGCCAGCAGCTTATTTGGTAGGACCCGAGCGACTGAAGCTTTCTTT. It encodes CASSLFGRTRATEAFF.

The chain links TRBV15 to TRBJ2-5; 11 bases align to TRBD1. CDR3 length equals 14 residues. The V gene's germline CDR1 is LNHNV and CDR2 YYDKDF (reference sequence). With V trimmed by 3 bases and J by 5 bases, 2 bases remained unmatched. This CDR3 is CATSRGTGGETQYF. The CDR3 bases are TGTGCCACCAGCAGGGGGACAGGGGGGGAGACCCAGTACTTC.

This clone has just one count. V is TRBV6-2 or TRBV6-3 and J is TRBJ1-1; a possible D gene is TRBD1 (5 bases). V was pared by 3 bases and J by 10 bases, with 12 bases between. Germline CDR1 and CDR2: MNHEY and SVGEGT. This CDR3 spans 12 amino acids. CDR3 sequence: CASSYFAGRAFF. The CDR3 DNA sequence: TGTGCCAGCAGTTATTTTGCAGGGCGAGCTTTCTTT.

The chain joins TRBV7-3 to TRBJ1-2, with D perhaps TRBD1 (5 bases). Germline-derived CDR1 and CDR2 are SGHTA and FQGTGA. Trimming shortened V by 0 bases and J by 6 bases, and 14 bases separated the two germline ends. The CDR3 runs to 15 residues. The CDR3 loop is CASSLTRQGVNGYTF. The CDR3 DNA follows: TGTGCCAGCAGCTTAACTCGGCAGGGAGTGAATGGCTACACCTTC.

This chain joins TRBV5-1 and TRBJ1-5; 10 bases agree with TRBD1. Germline V lookup: CDR1 SGHRS, CDR2 YFSETQ. The V gene end was trimmed by 4 bases and the J gene end by 5 bases; junction bases not matched to a gene: 6. The CDR3 spans 15 residues. The CDR3 loop is CASSPTGGSYQPQHF. Here the CDR3 DNA reads TGCGCCAGCAGCCCGACAGGGGGCTCCTATCAGCCCCAGCATTTT.

In DNA form, the CDR3 reads TGTGCCAGCAGTCACAGGGGGCAAGGAAATAGAAACACTGAAGCTTTCTTT. This codes for CASSHRGQGNRNTEAFF. The chain links TRBV28 to TRBJ1-1; 9 positions agree with TRBD1. Germline V gene sequence: CDR1 MDHEN, CDR2 SYDVKM. V was pared by 5 bases and J by 2 bases, with 12 bases of the junction left unmatched. This CDR3 spans 17 amino acids.

This clone came up a few times. This chain uses TRBV19 with TRBJ1-6; possible D gene TRBD1, 6 bases. Germline CDR1 is LNHDA and CDR2 is SQIVND (reference sequence). Deletions cut 5 bases from V and 6 bases from J, with 11 bases between. The CDR3 length is 14 residues. CDR3 nucleotide sequence: TGTGCCAGTAGTTCACAGGGTGGTAATTCACCCCTCCACTTT. Translation: CASSSQGGNSPLHF. Using reference TRBV19 and TRBJ1-6 for the parts outside the CDR3, the full variable domain is DGGITQSPKYLFRKEGQNVTLSCEQNLNHDAMYWYRQDPGQGLRLIYYSQIVNDFQKGDIAEGYSVSREKKESFPLTVTSAQKNPTAFYLCASSSQGGNSPLHFGNGTRLTVT.

The rearrangement links TRBV2 to TRBJ1-5; unclear D gene. Deletions cut 4 bases from V and 2 bases from J, with 3 bases between. Germline values: CDR1 SNHLY, CDR2 FYNNEI. The CDR3 sequence is 12 residues long. CDR3 sequence reads: CASSAGNQPQHF. In nucleotides, the CDR3 is TGTGCCAGCAGTGCCGGCAATCAGCCCCAGCATTTT.

This chain joins TRBV7-2 and TRBJ2-5, with D possibly TRBD2 on 5 matching bases. Germline assignment: CDR1 SGHTA and CDR2 FQGNSA. Trimming took off 5 bases at V and 5 bases at J, with 12 bases between the two ends. CDR3 size: 13 residues. This chain's CDR3 is CASSMGRGETQYF. CDR3 in DNA: TGTGCCAGCAGCATGGGCCGAGGGGAGACCCAGTACTTC. The full variable domain, rest sourced from reference TRBV7-2 and TRBJ2-5, is GAGVSQSPSNKVTEKGKDVELRCDPISGHTALYWYRQSLGQGLEFLIYFQGNSAPDKSGLPSDRFSAERTGGSVSTLTIQRTQQEDSAVYLCASSMGRGETQYFGPGTRLLVL.

The rearrangement uses TRBV28 and TRBJ2-7; 11 bases fit TRBD1. This CDR3 spans 14 amino acids. The J segment lost 0 bases and the V segment lost 7 bases, leaving 2 bases of the junction unmatched. Germline CDR1 is MDHEN and CDR2 is SYDVKM. CDR3 loop: CASTGTGGSYEQYF. Here the CDR3 DNA reads TGTGCCAGCACCGGGACAGGGGGCTCCTACGAGCAGTACTTC.

The chain has TRBV6-4 and TRBJ1-2; D perhaps matches TRBD1 (6 bases). V lost 0 bases and J lost 3, with 11 bases in between. Per germline, CDR1 MRHNA and CDR2 SNTAGT. CDR3 length: 15 residues. The CDR3 DNA is TGTGCCAGCAGTGACTCGTGGCAGGGGCACTATGGCTACACCTTC. Residues: CASSDSWQGHYGYTF.

The chain links TRBV7-9 to TRBJ1-2; 7 nucleotides align to TRBD1. J gave up 4 bases and V 5 bases, and 10 bases lay outside the gene matches. Germline-derived CDR1 and CDR2 are SEHNR and FQNEAQ (reference sequence). The CDR3 runs to 15 residues. Here the CDR3 reads CASSPTGASGYGYTF. The CDR3 coding sequence is TGTGCCAGCAGCCCAACAGGGGCGTCGGGCTATGGCTACACCTTC.

In DNA, the CDR3 is TGTGCCAGCAGCTTACTCCTGGCAGCCCAAGAGACCCAGTACTTC. Translation: CASSLLLAAQETQYF. The chain carries TRBV6-5 and TRBJ2-5; D call uncertain. V lost 6 bases, J lost 1 base, and 15 bases lay in between. This CDR3 comprises 15 residues. Germline-derived CDR1 and CDR2 are MNHEY and SVGAGI.

This clone was seen a handful of times. The chain is built from TRBV15 and TRBJ2-7; 10 positions match TRBD1. CDR1 and CDR2 from the germline V gene are LNHNV and YYDKDF (reference sequence). The CDR3 is made up of 14 amino acids. With 5 bases clipped from V and 4 bases from J, the junction kept 5 bases outside the gene matches. In DNA, the CDR3 is TGTGCCACCAGCCCGGACAGGGGGGGATACGAGCAGTACTTC. Protein sequence: CATSPDRGGYEQYF. The full variable domain, with the rest looked up from reference TRBV15 and TRBJ2-7, is DAMVIQNPRYQVTQFGKPVTLSCSQTLNHNVMYWYQQKSSQAPKLLFHYYDKDFNNEADTPDNFQSRRPNTSFCFLDIRSPGLGDTAMYLCATSPDRGGYEQYFGPGTRLTVT.

The rearrangement links TRBV19 to TRBJ1-5, with unresolved D. Germline V gene data show CDR1 as LNHDA and CDR2 as SQIVND (reference sequence). The V end lost 2 bases, the J end lost 6 bases, and 5 bases lay between the germline ends. The length of the CDR3 is 12 residues. The CDR3 loop reads CASSINGQPQHF. In nucleotides, the CDR3 is TGTGCCAGTAGTATAAACGGTCAGCCCCAGCATTTT.

The chain links TRBV7-8 to TRBJ2-7, with 9 bases aligning to TRBD2. This CDR3 is 17 amino acids long. Germline CDR1 is SGHVS and CDR2 is FQNEAQ. V lost 3 bases, J lost 5 bases, and 14 bases stayed unmatched. The CDR3 protein is CASSLGAGTSWRDEQYF. CDR3 DNA: TGTGCCAGCAGCTTGGGTGCCGGGACTAGCTGGCGGGACGAGCAGTACTTC.

This chain links TRBV10-2 with TRBJ2-4, with D perhaps matching TRBD1 or TRBD2 (6 bases each). Trimming took off 3 bases at V and 1 base at J, with 10 bases between the two ends. The germline V gene has CDR1 WSHSY and CDR2 SAAADI. The CDR3 is 15 residues long. The CDR3 bases are TGCGCCAGCAGTGAACGGGGGCAGGCCAAAAACATTCAGTACTTC. It specifies CASSERGQAKNIQYF.

In its sample, this clone was seen once. At one end the junction does not follow the germline gene, possibly because of a read error. J is TRBJ2-2 and V is TRBV7-7; 9 nucleotides align to TRBD1. The CDR3 loop spans 14 amino acids. In germline, CDR1 is SSHAT, CDR2 FNYEAQ (reference sequence). Here the CDR3 reads CASSSRTGEGELFF. CDR3 in DNA: TGTGCTAGCAGCTCGAGGACAGGGGAGGGGGAGCTGTTTTTT.

This clone was seen more than once but under ten times. The rearrangement joins TRBV16 to TRBJ2-7, with D uncertain. CDR3 length: 13 residues. Looked up from germline, CDR1 is KGHSY and CDR2 is FQNENV. V shed 0 bases and J shed 7 bases, with 10 bases lying between them. CDR3 nucleotide sequence: TGTGCCAGCAGCCAATCAGTTAGTAGGGAGCAGTACTTC. This gives the protein CASSQSVSREQYF.

V usage is TRBV3-1 (or the pseudogene TRBV3-2) and J usage is TRBJ2-1; D is unclear. The V end lost 3 bases, the J end lost 4 bases, and 10 bases lay between the germline ends. Looked up from germline, CDR1 is LGHDT and CDR2 is YNNKEL (reference sequence). CDR3 size: 14 residues. CDR3 residues: CASSQGTVYNEQFF. The CDR3 DNA sequence: TGTGCCAGCAGCCAGGGAACTGTATACAATGAGCAGTTCTTC.

The chain carries TRBV7-2 and TRBJ1-6; D might be TRBD1 (6 bases). Germline values: CDR1 SGHTA, CDR2 FQGNSA. This CDR3 spans 14 amino acids. The V and J ends lost 7 bases and 7 bases respectively, with 14 bases between them. The CDR3 DNA reads TGTGCCAGCACCGGACAGCAGGGGAATTCACCCCTCCACTTT. Translated, it gives CASTGQQGNSPLHF.